Here is one T cell receptor (beta chain) with its context. Mismatch with germline at one junction end may stem from a read error. Full-length variable regions came from constant-region reverse primers plus semi-nested Nested Universal Primer A PCR. One entry per CDR3 protein, called by TCRdb with MiXCR from the 5' RACE reads. Counted here are roughly 40,000 distinct CDR3 sequences, less than 35% occurring once; the ten biggest clones make up around 3.9%. Memory CD4+ T cells were sorted as CD4+CD45RO+CD25- cells. Germline CDR1 is MNHEY and CDR2 is SMNVEV (reference sequence). CDR3 length equals 15 residues.

The TCR was taken from a female donor with breast cancer. This rearrangement joins TRBV27 to TRBJ2-2; D might be TRBD2 (5 bases). The sequencing input was memory CD4+ T cells sorted from a lymph node. The sample's subset: memory CD4+ T cells, CD4+CD45RO+CD25-. The CDR3, as DNA: TGTGCCAGCAGTCCAAGAGAGGAGAACACCGGGGAGCCGTTTTTT. This sequence encodes CASSPREENTGEPFF.